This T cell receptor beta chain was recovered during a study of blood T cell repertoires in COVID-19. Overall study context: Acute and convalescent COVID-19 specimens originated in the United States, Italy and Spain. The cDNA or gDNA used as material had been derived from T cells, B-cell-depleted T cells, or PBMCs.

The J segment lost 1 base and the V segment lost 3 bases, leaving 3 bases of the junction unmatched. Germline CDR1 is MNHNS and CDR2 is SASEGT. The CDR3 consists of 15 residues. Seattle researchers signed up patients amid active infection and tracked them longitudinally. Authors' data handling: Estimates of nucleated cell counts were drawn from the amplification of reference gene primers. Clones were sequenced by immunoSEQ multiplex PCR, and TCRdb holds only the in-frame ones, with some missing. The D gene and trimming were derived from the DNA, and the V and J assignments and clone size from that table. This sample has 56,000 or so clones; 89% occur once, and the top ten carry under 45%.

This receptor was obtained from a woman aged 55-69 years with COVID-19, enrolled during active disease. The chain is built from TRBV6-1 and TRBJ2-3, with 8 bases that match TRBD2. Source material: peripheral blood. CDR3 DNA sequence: TGTGCCAGCAGTGAGTATAGCGGGGGCACAGATACGCAGTATTTT. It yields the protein CASSEYSGGTDTQYF.